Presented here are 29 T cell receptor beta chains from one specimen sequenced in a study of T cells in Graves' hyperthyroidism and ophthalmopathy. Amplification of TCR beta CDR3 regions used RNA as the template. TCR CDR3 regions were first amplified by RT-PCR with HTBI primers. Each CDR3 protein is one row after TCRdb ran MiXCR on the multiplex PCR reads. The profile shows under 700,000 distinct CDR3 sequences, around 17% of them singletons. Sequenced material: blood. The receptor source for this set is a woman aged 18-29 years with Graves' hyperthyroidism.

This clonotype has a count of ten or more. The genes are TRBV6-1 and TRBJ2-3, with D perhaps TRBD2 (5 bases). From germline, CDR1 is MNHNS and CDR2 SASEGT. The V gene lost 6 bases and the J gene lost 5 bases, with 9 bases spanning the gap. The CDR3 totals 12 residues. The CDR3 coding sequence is TGTGCCAGCAGGTTACTAGGAGATACGCAGTATTTT. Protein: CASRLLGDTQYF.

The CDR3 nucleotides are TGTGCCAGCAGCGCGGGCGGGAGGTACGAGCAGTACTTC. This codes for CASSAGGRYEQYF. V and J are TRBV9 and TRBJ2-7; 8 bases match TRBD2. CDR1 and CDR2 (germline): SGDLS, YYNGEE. This CDR3 has 13 residues. Germline trimming cut 3 bases from V and 4 bases from J; bases unmatched to any gene: 3.

CDR3: CSAERENIQYF. The CDR3 DNA reads TGCAGTGCTGAGCGGGAAAACATTCAGTACTTC. The rearrangement uses TRBV20-1 and TRBJ2-4; weak D call: TRBD2 (6 bases). Per the germline V gene, CDR1 is DFQATT and CDR2 is SNEGSKA (reference sequence). CDR3 length: 11 amino acids. The V end lost 5 bases, the J end lost 5 bases, and 7 bases lay between the germline ends.

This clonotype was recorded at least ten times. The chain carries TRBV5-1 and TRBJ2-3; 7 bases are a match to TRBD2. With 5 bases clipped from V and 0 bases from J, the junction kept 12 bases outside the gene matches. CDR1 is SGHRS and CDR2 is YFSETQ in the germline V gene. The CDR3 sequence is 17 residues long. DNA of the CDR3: TGCGCCAGCAGAGCAGAGAGCGGGATTCGTAGCACAGATACGCAGTATTTT. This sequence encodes CASRAESGIRSTDTQYF.

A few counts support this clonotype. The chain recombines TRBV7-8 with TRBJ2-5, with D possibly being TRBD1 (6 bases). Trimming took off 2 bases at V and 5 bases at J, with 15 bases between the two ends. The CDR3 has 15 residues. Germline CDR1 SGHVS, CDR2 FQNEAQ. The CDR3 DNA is TGTGCCAGCAGCTTACCTACAGGGTCTCGGGAGACCCAGTACTTC. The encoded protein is CASSLPTGSRETQYF.

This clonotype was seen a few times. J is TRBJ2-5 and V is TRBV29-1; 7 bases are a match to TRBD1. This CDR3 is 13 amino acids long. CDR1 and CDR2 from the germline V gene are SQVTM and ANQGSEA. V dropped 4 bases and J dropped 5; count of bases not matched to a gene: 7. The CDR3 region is CSVVRGLGETQYF. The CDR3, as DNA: TGCAGCGTTGTAAGGGGGCTGGGGGAGACCCAGTACTTC.

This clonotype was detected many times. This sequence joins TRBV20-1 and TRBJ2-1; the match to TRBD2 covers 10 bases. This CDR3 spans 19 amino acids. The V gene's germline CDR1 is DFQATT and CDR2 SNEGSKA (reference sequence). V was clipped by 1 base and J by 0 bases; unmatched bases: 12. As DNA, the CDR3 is TGCAGTGCTAGAGTAAGGCTAGCGGGAGCCCCGAGCTCCTACAATGAGCAGTTCTTC. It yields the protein CSARVRLAGAPSSYNEQFF.

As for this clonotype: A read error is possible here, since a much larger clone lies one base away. The CDR3 DNA reads as TGCGTCAGCAGTGAGCCTACTCGAAAATTGTACAATGAGCAGTTCTTC. Protein product: CVSSEPTRKLYNEQFF. V gene TRBV10-2 combines with J gene TRBJ2-1; D is unresolved. The CDR3 runs 16 residues. In germline, CDR1 is WSHSY, CDR2 SAAADI.

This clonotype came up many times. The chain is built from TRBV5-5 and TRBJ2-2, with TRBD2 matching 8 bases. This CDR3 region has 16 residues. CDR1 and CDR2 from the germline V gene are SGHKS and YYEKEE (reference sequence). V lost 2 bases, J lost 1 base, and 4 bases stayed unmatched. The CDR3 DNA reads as TGTGCCAGCAGCTTAATAGCGGGAAGGAACACCGGGGAGCTGTTTTTT. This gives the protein CASSLIAGRNTGELFF.

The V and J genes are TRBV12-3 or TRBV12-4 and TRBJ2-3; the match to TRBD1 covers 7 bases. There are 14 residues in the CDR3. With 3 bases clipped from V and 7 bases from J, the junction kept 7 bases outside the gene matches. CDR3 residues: CASSLVGQRNTQYF. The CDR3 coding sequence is TGTGCCAGCAGTTTGGTGGGACAGCGAAATACGCAGTATTTT.

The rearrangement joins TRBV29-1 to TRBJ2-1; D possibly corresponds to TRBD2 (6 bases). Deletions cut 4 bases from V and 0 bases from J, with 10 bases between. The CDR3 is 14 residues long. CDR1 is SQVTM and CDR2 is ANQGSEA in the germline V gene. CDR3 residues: CSVVGRGSYNEQFF. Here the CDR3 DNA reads TGCAGCGTTGTAGGGCGGGGCTCCTACAATGAGCAGTTCTTC.

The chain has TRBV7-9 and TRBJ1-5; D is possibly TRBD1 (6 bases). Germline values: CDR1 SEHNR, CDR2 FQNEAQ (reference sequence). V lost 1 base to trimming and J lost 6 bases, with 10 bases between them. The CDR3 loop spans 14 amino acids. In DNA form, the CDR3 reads TGTGCCAGCAGCTTAGGCACAGGGATTCAGCCCCAGCATTTT. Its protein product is CASSLGTGIQPQHF.

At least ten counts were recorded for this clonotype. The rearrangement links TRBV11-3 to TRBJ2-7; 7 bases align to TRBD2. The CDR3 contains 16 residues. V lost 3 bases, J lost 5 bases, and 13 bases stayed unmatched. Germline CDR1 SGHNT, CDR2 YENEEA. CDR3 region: CASSFDKGLVTDEQYF. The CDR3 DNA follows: TGTGCCAGCAGCTTCGATAAAGGACTAGTAACCGACGAGCAGTACTTC.

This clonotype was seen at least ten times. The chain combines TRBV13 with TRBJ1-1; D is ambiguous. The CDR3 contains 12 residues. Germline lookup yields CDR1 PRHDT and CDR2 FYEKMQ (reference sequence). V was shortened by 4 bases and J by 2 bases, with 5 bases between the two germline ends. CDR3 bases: TGTGCCAGCAGCTGGGATAACACTGAAGCTTTCTTT. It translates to CASSWDNTEAFF.

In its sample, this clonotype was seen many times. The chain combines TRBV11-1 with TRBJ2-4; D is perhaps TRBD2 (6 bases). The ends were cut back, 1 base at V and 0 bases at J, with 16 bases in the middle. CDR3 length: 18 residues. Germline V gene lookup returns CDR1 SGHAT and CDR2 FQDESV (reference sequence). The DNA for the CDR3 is TGTGCCAGCAGCTTAGTCGGAGAGCAGGGACTAGCCAAAAACATTCAGTACTTC. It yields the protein CASSLVGEQGLAKNIQYF.

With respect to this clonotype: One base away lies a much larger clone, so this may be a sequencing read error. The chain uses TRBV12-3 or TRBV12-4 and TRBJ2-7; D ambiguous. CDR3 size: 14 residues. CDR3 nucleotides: TGTGCCACCAGTGATTTAGTGGACGTCTACGAGCAGTGCTTC. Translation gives CATSDLVDVYEQCF.

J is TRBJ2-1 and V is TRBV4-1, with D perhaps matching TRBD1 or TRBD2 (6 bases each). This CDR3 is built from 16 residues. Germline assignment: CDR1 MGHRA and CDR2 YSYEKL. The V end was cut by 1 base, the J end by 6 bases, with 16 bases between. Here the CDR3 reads CASSQVPGAQSNEQFF. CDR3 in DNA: TGCGCCAGCAGCCAAGTCCCGGGGGCCCAGTCCAATGAGCAGTTCTTC.

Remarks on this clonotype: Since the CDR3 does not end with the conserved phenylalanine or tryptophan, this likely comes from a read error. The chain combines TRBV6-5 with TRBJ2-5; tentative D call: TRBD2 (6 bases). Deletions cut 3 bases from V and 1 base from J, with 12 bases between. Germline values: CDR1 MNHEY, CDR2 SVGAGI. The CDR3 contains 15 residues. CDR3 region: CASSYTGGSQETQYC. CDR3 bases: TGTGCCAGCAGTTATACCGGGGGTTCCCAAGAGACCCAGTACTGC.

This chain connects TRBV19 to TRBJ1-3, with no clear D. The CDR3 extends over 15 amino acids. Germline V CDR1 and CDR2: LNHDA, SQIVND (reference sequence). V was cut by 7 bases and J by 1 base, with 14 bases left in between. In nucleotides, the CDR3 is TGTGCCAGTATCCCAGCCGACTCGTCTGGAAACACCATATATTTT. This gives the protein CASIPADSSGNTIYF.

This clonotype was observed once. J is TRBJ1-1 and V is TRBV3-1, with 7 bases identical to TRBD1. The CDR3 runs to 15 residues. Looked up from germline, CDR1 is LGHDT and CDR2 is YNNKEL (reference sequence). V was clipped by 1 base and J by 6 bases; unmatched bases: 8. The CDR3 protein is CASSQADREKAEAFF. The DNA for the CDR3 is TGTGCCAGCAGCCAAGCCGACAGGGAGAAGGCTGAAGCTTTCTTT.

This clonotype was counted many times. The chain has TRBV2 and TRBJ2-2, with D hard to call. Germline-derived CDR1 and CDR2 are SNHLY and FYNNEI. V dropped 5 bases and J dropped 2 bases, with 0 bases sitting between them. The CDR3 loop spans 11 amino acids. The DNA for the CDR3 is TGTGCCAGCAGTAACACCGGGGAGCTGTTTTTT. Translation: CASSNTGELFF.

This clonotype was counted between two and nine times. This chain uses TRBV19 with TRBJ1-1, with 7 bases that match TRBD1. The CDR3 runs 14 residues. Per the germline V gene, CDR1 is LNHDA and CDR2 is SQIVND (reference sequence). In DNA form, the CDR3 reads TGTGCTGGGAGTCCGGACAGGAGATTCGGTGAAGCTTTCTTT. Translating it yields CAGSPDRRFGEAFF. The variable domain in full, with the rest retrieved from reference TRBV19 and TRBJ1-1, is DGGITQSPKYLFRKEGQNVTLSCEQNLNHDAMYWYRQDPGQGLRLIYYSQIVNDFQKGDIAEGYSVSREKKESFPLTVTSAQKNPTAFYLCAGSPDRRFGEAFFGQGTRLTVV.

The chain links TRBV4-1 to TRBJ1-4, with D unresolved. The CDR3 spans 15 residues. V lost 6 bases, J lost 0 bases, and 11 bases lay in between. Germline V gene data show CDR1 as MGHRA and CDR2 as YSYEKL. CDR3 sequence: CASSHWTSTNEKLFF. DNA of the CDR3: TGCGCCAGCAGTCACTGGACTTCAACTAATGAAAAACTGTTTTTT.

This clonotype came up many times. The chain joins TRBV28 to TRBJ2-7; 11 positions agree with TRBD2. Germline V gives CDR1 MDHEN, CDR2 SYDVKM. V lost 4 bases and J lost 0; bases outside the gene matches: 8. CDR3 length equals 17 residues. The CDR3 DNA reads TGTGCCAGCAGTTCACCGGGACTAGCGGCGCACTCCTACGAGCAGTACTTC. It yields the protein CASSSPGLAAHSYEQYF.

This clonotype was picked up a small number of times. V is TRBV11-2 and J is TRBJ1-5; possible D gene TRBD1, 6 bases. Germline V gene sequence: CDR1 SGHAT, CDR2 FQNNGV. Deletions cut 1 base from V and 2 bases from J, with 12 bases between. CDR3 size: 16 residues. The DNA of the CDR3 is TGTGCCAGCAGCTTAGGTGGGGGCAGGGGCAATCAGCCCCAGCATTTT. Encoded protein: CASSLGGGRGNQPQHF.

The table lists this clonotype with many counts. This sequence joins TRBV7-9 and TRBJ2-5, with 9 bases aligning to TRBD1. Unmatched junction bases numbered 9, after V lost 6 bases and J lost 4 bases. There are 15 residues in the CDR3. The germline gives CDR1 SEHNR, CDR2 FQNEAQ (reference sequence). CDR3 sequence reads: CASRHAQGARETQYF. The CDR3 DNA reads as TGTGCCAGCAGACACGCACAGGGGGCGCGAGAGACCCAGTACTTC.

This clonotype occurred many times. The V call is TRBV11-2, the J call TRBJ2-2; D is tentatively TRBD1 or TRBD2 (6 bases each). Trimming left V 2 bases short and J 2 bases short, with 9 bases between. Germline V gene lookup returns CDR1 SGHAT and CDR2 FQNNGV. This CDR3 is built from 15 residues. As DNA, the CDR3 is TGTGCCAGCAGCTTACGGGGGCGAAACACCGGGGAGCTGTTTTTT. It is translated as CASSLRGRNTGELFF.

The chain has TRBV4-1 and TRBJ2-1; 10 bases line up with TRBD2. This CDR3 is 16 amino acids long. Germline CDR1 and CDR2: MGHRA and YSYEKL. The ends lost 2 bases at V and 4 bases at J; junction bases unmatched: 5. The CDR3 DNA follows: TGCGCCAGCAGCCAAAAAGCGGGAGGGTATTACAATGAGCAGTTCTTC. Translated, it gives CASSQKAGGYYNEQFF.

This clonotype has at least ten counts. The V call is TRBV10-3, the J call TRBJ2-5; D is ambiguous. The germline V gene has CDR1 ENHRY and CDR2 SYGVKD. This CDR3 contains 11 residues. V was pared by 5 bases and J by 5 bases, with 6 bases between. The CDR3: CAISTAETQYF. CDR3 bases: TGTGCCATCAGTACAGCGGAGACCCAGTACTTC.